These 32 T cell receptor beta chains were sequenced from one sample in a study of early T cells in non-severe SARS-CoV-2 infection. MiXCR, applied by TCRdb to the 5' RACE reads, yields one record per CDR3 protein. The sample records about 60,000 distinct CDR3 sequences, roughly 12% being singletons. The sample consisted of whole blood. Receptor source: an adult who was a healthcare worker with PCR-confirmed SARS-CoV-2 infection or an uninfected control (not recorded which).

This clonotype occurred a few times. The chain joins TRBV27 to TRBJ2-2; 14 bases match TRBD2. Germline CDR1 reads MNHEY; CDR2 reads SMNVEV (reference sequence). J lost 1 base, V lost 8 bases, and 15 bases had no gene match. This CDR3 region has 20 residues. CDR3 sequence reads: CASRARLAGGPLGNTGELFF. The DNA of the CDR3 is TGTGCCAGCCGGGCCCGACTAGCGGGAGGGCCTTTAGGGAACACCGGGGAGCTGTTTTTT.

Only a few counts were recorded for this clonotype. This sequence joins TRBV20-1 and TRBJ1-5; weak D call: TRBD1 (6 bases). Germline CDR1 reads DFQATT; CDR2 reads SNEGSKA (reference sequence). The V end lost 6 bases, the J end lost 6 bases, and 12 bases lay between the germline ends. The CDR3 totals 12 residues. The CDR3 protein is CSAEGGSQPQHF. CDR3 DNA: TGCAGTGCCGAGGGGGGGAGTCAGCCCCAGCATTTT.

The CDR3 protein is CASSNHLDRGSYNEQFF. CDR3 sequence (DNA): TGTGCCAGCAGTAATCATCTCGACAGGGGGTCCTACAATGAGCAGTTCTTC. This chain links TRBV6-5 with TRBJ2-1; 9 nucleotides match TRBD1. The V gene's germline CDR1 is MNHEY and CDR2 SVGAGI. The CDR3 runs to 17 residues. Unmatched junction bases numbered 9, after V lost 5 bases and J lost 1 base.

This clonotype has just a few counts. The chain employs TRBV3-1 and TRBJ1-4, with D tentatively TRBD1 (5 bases). CDR3 length equals 15 residues. Germline V CDR1 and CDR2: LGHDT, YNNKEL (reference sequence). V lost 0 bases, J lost 5 bases, and 10 bases lay in between. Here the CDR3 reads CASSQDAGSNEKLFF. The CDR3 DNA reads as TGTGCCAGCAGCCAAGATGCAGGGAGCAATGAAAAACTGTTTTTT.

In this sample, this clonotype turned up a few times. V usage is TRBV28 and J usage is TRBJ1-4; D is uncertain. CDR1 and CDR2 (germline): MDHEN, SYDVKM. The CDR3 runs 12 residues. With 1 base removed from V and 9 bases from J, the gap between germline ends came to 6 bases. As DNA, the CDR3 is TGTGCCAGCAGTTTATTGGGGAAAAAACTGTTTTTT. It specifies CASSLLGKKLFF.

With respect to this clonotype: A much bigger clone sits one base away, suggesting this may be a read error. The chain combines TRBV7-6 with TRBJ1-6; no definite D call. CDR3 length: 13 residues. CDR1 and CDR2 from the germline V gene are SGHVS and FNYEAQ. The CDR3 reads CVSRNLWDSPLHF. CDR3 in DNA: TGTGTCAGTAGGAACTTGTGGGATTCACCCCTCCACTTT.

Many counts were recorded for this clonotype. The CDR3 DNA reads TGTGCCAGCTCCCCCCAGGGGAGACAGACGAACACTGAAGCTTTCTTT. The encoded protein is CASSPQGRQTNTEAFF. The chain recombines TRBV9 with TRBJ1-1, with D possibly TRBD1 on 6 matching bases. The CDR3 is 16 residues long. V gave up 7 bases and J gave up 1 base, with 20 bases separating them. In germline, CDR1 is SGDLS, CDR2 YYNGEE. Full variable domain (missing parts from reference TRBV9 and TRBJ1-1): DSGVTQTPKHLITATGQRVTLRCSPRSGDLSVYWYQQSLDQGLQFLIQYYNGEERAKGNILERFSAQQFPDLHSELNLSSLELGDSALYFCASSPQGRQTNTEAFFGQGTRLTVV.

This chain joins TRBV9 and TRBJ2-1; D is perhaps TRBD2 (7 bases). Germline V gene data show CDR1 as SGDLS and CDR2 as YYNGEE. Trimming removed 4 bases at V and 2 bases at J, with 16 bases between. CDR3 length equals 16 residues. The CDR3 DNA reads TGTGCCAGCAGCCCAGGGGAGGGCGCAACCTACAATGAGCAGTTCTTC. This gives the protein CASSPGEGATYNEQFF. Full variable domain (missing parts from reference TRBV9 and TRBJ2-1): DSGVTQTPKHLITATGQRVTLRCSPRSGDLSVYWYQQSLDQGLQFLIQYYNGEERAKGNILERFSAQQFPDLHSELNLSSLELGDSALYFCASSPGEGATYNEQFFGPGTRLTVL.

A few counts support this clonotype. The genes are TRBV20-1 and TRBJ2-1, with D hard to call. This CDR3 is 13 amino acids long. V was cut by 3 bases and J by 1 base, with 7 bases left in between. Germline CDR1 DFQATT, CDR2 SNEGSKA (reference sequence). The CDR3 is CSARQSSYNEQFF. In nucleotides, the CDR3 is TGCAGTGCTAGGCAATCGTCCTACAATGAGCAGTTCTTC.

V usage is TRBV5-1 and J usage is TRBJ2-1, with D tentatively TRBD1 (5 bases). CDR1 and CDR2 (germline): SGHRS, YFSETQ. Between the trimmed V and J ends, which lost 1 base and 8 bases, there was a span of 19 bases. The CDR3 sequence is 16 residues long. The CDR3 region has the DNA TGCGCCAGCAGCTTGCGGCCGACTTCTCAAGGGGATGAGCAGTTCTTC. This gives the protein CASSLRPTSQGDEQFF.

This clonotype has ten or more counts. The V and J genes are TRBV20-1 and TRBJ1-1; unclear D gene. This CDR3 region has 14 residues. CDR1 and CDR2 from the germline V gene are DFQATT and SNEGSKA (reference sequence). V was trimmed by 4 bases and J by 4 bases, leaving 16 bases between them. CDR3 sequence (DNA): TGCAGTGCTATACGACAAGCCTTTGGCACTGAAGCTTTCTTT. It is translated as CSAIRQAFGTEAFF.

A few counts support this clonotype. V and J are TRBV9 and TRBJ2-2; D not resolved. Germline assignment: CDR1 SGDLS and CDR2 YYNGEE. Trimming left V 0 bases short and J 5 bases short, with 5 bases between. The CDR3 sequence is 13 residues long. This CDR3 is CASSVVGTGELFF. Here the CDR3 DNA reads TGTGCCAGCAGCGTAGTAGGGACCGGGGAGCTGTTTTTT.

This sequence joins TRBV15 and TRBJ2-7; D is undetermined. The CDR3 spans 15 residues. Trimming shortened V by 0 bases and J by 2 bases, and 11 bases separated the two germline ends. Germline-derived CDR1 and CDR2 are LNHNV and YYDKDF (reference sequence). This CDR3 reads CATSRDRSSPYEQYF. CDR3 in DNA: TGTGCCACCAGCAGAGATAGGAGTAGCCCCTACGAGCAGTACTTC.

The V gene is TRBV2, the J gene TRBJ1-2, with D perhaps matching TRBD1 (6 bases). Trimming shortened V by 6 bases and J by 5 bases, and 28 bases separated the two germline ends. CDR1 and CDR2 (germline): SNHLY, FYNNEI. This CDR3 is 18 amino acids long. CDR3 coding DNA: TGTGCCAGCAGGGGATTTCAGCGTGAAAGGGGGAAAGATTATGGCTACACCTTC. It specifies CASRGFQRERGKDYGYTF.

The chain is built from TRBV10-3 and TRBJ1-5; D not resolved. Germline lookup yields CDR1 ENHRY and CDR2 SYGVKD. CDR3 size: 13 residues. The germline V and J ends were trimmed by 3 bases and 2 bases, with 5 bases remaining between them. The CDR3 spells CAISDGGNQPQHF. The CDR3, as DNA: TGTGCCATCAGTGACGGAGGCAATCAGCCCCAGCATTTT.

V is TRBV3-1 and J is TRBJ2-1; D unclear. V was cut by 1 base and J by 0 bases, with 7 bases left in between. The germline CDR1 and CDR2 sequences are LGHDT and YNNKEL (reference sequence). The CDR3 consists of 15 residues. The DNA of the CDR3 is TGTGCCAGCAGCCAAGCAGAAAGCTCCTACAATGAGCAGTTCTTC. This encodes CASSQAESSYNEQFF.

There are a few counts of this clonotype. The V call is TRBV15, the J call TRBJ2-3; unclear D gene. Germline CDR1 is LNHNV and CDR2 is YYDKDF (reference sequence). The CDR3 is made up of 13 amino acids. Trimming took off 0 bases at V and 6 bases at J, with 7 bases between the two ends. The CDR3 DNA reads TGTGCCACCAGCAGAGAGCTATCGGATACGCAGTATTTT. Its translation is CATSRELSDTQYF.

This clonotype has a handful of counts. This chain connects TRBV29-1 to TRBJ1-2; D is possibly TRBD1 (6 bases). This CDR3 is 13 amino acids long. CDR1 is SQVTM, CDR2 ANQGSEA, per germline. The ends were cut back, 6 bases at V and 7 bases at J, with 18 bases in the middle. The CDR3, as DNA: TGCAGCGTGGCCCTGACAGGAAAAGCTGGCTACACCTTC. The encoded protein is CSVALTGKAGYTF.

The chain recombines TRBV29-1 with TRBJ2-3, with 10 bases lining up with TRBD2. Germline CDR1 is SQVTM and CDR2 is ANQGSEA. The V and J ends lost 7 bases and 1 base, in that order; junction bases with no gene match: 2. The CDR3 is 13 amino acids. The CDR3 sequence is CSGGTSGTDTQYF. In DNA, the CDR3 is TGCAGCGGGGGGACTAGCGGCACAGATACGCAGTATTTT.

This clonotype was detected many times. The genes are TRBV20-1 and TRBJ2-7; 7 bases are a match to TRBD2. CDR3 size: 14 residues. The germline V gene has CDR1 DFQATT and CDR2 SNEGSKA (reference sequence). The V and J ends lost 7 bases and 4 bases, in that order; junction bases with no gene match: 13. The DNA of the CDR3 is TGCAGTGTTCCTCCTATGGCGGGAGCTTACGAGCAGTACTTC. This encodes CSVPPMAGAYEQYF.

This clonotype was observed at least ten times. The chain employs TRBV18 and TRBJ2-1; 13 bases align to TRBD2. Germline CDR1 and CDR2: KGHSH and LQKENI. V was pared by 5 bases and J by 7 bases, with 5 bases of the junction left unmatched. There are 15 residues in the CDR3. CDR3 loop: CASSGLAGARNEQFF. The DNA of the CDR3 is TGTGCCAGCTCAGGACTAGCGGGGGCGAGGAATGAGCAGTTCTTC.

The chain joins TRBV5-1 to TRBJ2-3; D uncertain. Germline values: CDR1 SGHRS, CDR2 YFSETQ. V was trimmed by 4 bases and J by 5 bases, leaving 2 bases between them. The CDR3 is made up of 10 amino acids. The CDR3 sequence is CASSGDTQYF. CDR3 bases: TGCGCCAGCAGCGGAGATACGCAGTATTTT.

This clonotype was observed many times. V is TRBV6-2 or TRBV6-3 and J is TRBJ2-3; no definite D call. This CDR3 comprises 15 residues. Deletions cut 0 bases from V and 2 bases from J, with 9 bases between. Germline loops: CDR1 MNHEY, CDR2 SVGEGT. CDR3 in DNA: TGTGCCAGCAGTTACTCGACAAGGGACACAGATACGCAGTATTTT. Its translation is CASSYSTRDTDTQYF.

Ten or more counts support this clonotype. The chain joins TRBV28 to TRBJ2-7; 8 bases are shared with TRBD2. The CDR3 covers 14 residues. V lost 8 bases and J lost 1; bases outside the gene matches: 7. CDR1 MDHEN and CDR2 SYDVKM come from the germline V gene. CDR3 in DNA: TGTGCCAGCCTCCGAGCGGGGGATTCCTACGAGCAGTACTTC. Protein sequence: CASLRAGDSYEQYF. The whole variable domain, remainder taken from reference TRBV28 and TRBJ2-7, is DVKVTQSSRYLVKRTGEKVFLECVQDMDHENMFWYRQDPGLGLRLIYFSYDVKMKEKGDIPEGYSVSREKKERFSLILESASTNQTSMYLCASLRAGDSYEQYFGPGTRLTVT.

The rearrangement links TRBV6-1 to TRBJ1-1; D might be TRBD1 (5 bases). The germline CDR1 and CDR2 sequences are MNHNS and SASEGT. Trimming took 4 bases from V and 0 from J, leaving 15 bases between them. This CDR3 contains 16 residues. Here the CDR3 DNA reads TGTGCCAGCAGTGGGGGGAGGGGCTTTATGAACACTGAAGCTTTCTTT. Translated: CASSGGRGFMNTEAFF.

The chain couples TRBV6-2 or TRBV6-3 to TRBJ2-2; D is possibly TRBD2 (6 bases). The ends were cut back, 4 bases at V and 3 bases at J, with 9 bases in the middle. CDR3 size: 14 residues. Germline V gene lookup returns CDR1 MNHEY and CDR2 SVGEGT. The CDR3 bases are TGTGCCAGCAGTTCGGGACTGGACACCGGGGAGCTGTTTTTT. It yields the protein CASSSGLDTGELFF.

The rearrangement uses TRBV29-1 and TRBJ2-5, with 10 bases identical to TRBD2. Germline CDR1 and CDR2: SQVTM and ANQGSEA. Trimming at V came to 4 bases and at J to 4 bases, leaving 6 bases not matched to a gene. The length of the CDR3 is 14 residues. CDR3 amino acids: CSVGASGSGETQYF. The CDR3 DNA sequence: TGCAGCGTTGGTGCTAGCGGGAGTGGAGAGACCCAGTACTTC.

This clonotype was seen many times. The chain combines TRBV20-1 with TRBJ2-5, with a weak D call TRBD1 (6 bases). The length of the CDR3 is 13 residues. Germline CDR1 is DFQATT and CDR2 is SNEGSKA (reference sequence). V dropped 5 bases and J dropped 3 bases, with 13 bases sitting between them. CDR3: CSAPLPGEETQYF. DNA of the CDR3: TGCAGTGCTCCCCTCCCAGGGGAAGAGACCCAGTACTTC.

This clonotype was recorded a few times. This chain connects TRBV7-2 to TRBJ2-5, with no clear D. Germline V lookup: CDR1 SGHTA, CDR2 FQGNSA. The CDR3 length is 13 residues. Trimming took off 0 bases at V and 5 bases at J, with 7 bases between the two ends. As DNA, the CDR3 is TGTGCCAGCAGCTTAGCGCTGGCGGAGACCCAGTACTTC. It specifies CASSLALAETQYF.

The chain has TRBV12-3 or TRBV12-4 and TRBJ1-4; D ambiguous. This CDR3 comprises 14 residues. Trimming cost V 5 bases and J 6 bases, with 13 bases left between them. The CDR3 DNA reads as TGTGCCAGCAGTGGGCAAGGTCGTTATGAAAAACTGTTTTTT. Encoded protein: CASSGQGRYEKLFF.

The rearrangement uses TRBV20-1 and TRBJ2-1; TRBD2 matches at 15 bases. Germline CDR1 is DFQATT and CDR2 is SNEGSKA (reference sequence). The V and J ends lost 2 bases and 7 bases, in that order; junction bases with no gene match: 9. CDR3 size: 17 residues. The CDR3 loop is CSARKPGLAGGLNEQFF. Written as DNA, the CDR3 is TGCAGTGCTAGAAAACCGGGACTAGCGGGAGGATTGAATGAGCAGTTCTTC.

This clonotype is categorized as medium-sized. The V call is TRBV20-1, the J call TRBJ2-3; weak D call: TRBD2 (5 bases). The CDR3 is 16 residues long. CDR1 is DFQATT and CDR2 is SNEGSKA in the germline V gene (reference sequence). V was shortened by 1 base and J by 0 bases, with 14 bases between the two germline ends. Here the CDR3 DNA reads TGCAGTGCTAGAGCGAGAGCGGCACTGAGCACAGATACGCAGTATTTT. Its protein product is CSARARAALSTDTQYF.